The 30 T cell receptor beta chains reported below all come from one sample, sequenced in a study of shared clonotypes between healthy human individuals. As defined, naive CD8 cells were CD45RO-negative and positively selected for CCR7, with terminally differentiated effector memory CD45RA+ cells excluded. Profiled with immunoSEQ multiplex PCR; TCRdb holds only in-frame clones, not every one. Here the sample spans 650,000 to 800,000 clones, around 92% being singletons. Sequencing was carried out using naive CD8+ T cells sorted from blood. The receptor source for this set is a young man in good health.

V gene TRBV11-2 combines with J gene TRBJ1-2, with D perhaps TRBD1 (5 bases). Germline V gene sequence: CDR1 SGHAT, CDR2 FQNNGV. The V end lost 2 bases, the J end lost 0 bases, and 13 bases lay between the germline ends. The CDR3 loop spans 16 amino acids. The CDR3 bases are TGTGCCAGCAGCTTACACCAGGGCAGCTCTAACTATGGCTACACCTTC. Its protein product is CASSLHQGSSNYGYTF.

The chain joins TRBV10-3 to TRBJ2-7; the match to TRBD2 covers 7 bases. Per germline, CDR1 ENHRY and CDR2 SYGVKD. J gave up 0 bases and V 2 bases, and 7 bases lay outside the gene matches. This CDR3 has 16 residues. DNA for the CDR3: TGTGCCATCAGTGAGAAGACTAGCAGGAACTCCTACGAGCAGTACTTC. This codes for CAISEKTSRNSYEQYF.

This CDR3 is CASSDVGGFTDTQYF. The DNA for the CDR3 is TGTGCCAGCAGTGACGTAGGCGGTTTCACAGATACGCAGTATTTT. This chain uses TRBV6-1 with TRBJ2-3; no firm D call. Germline V CDR1 and CDR2: MNHNS, SASEGT. Trimming took 3 bases from V and 2 from J, leaving 12 bases between them. This CDR3 region has 15 residues.

The rearrangement uses TRBV6-5 and TRBJ2-1; the D is unclear. The length of the CDR3 is 11 residues. Trimming stripped 10 bases from V and 12 bases from J, with 16 bases between. The germline V gene has CDR1 MNHEY and CDR2 SVGAGI. The chain's CDR3 is CATGPRIGQFF. The CDR3 nucleotides are TGTGCCACAGGACCAAGAATAGGGCAGTTCTTC.

The chain uses TRBV2 and TRBJ2-2, with 9 bases identical to TRBD1. J was trimmed by 9 bases and V by 1 base; bases with no gene match: 9. This CDR3 is 16 amino acids long. Looked up from germline, CDR1 is SNHLY and CDR2 is FYNNEI. The CDR3 loop reads CASSEGGTGPTRELFF. The CDR3 nucleotides read TGTGCCAGCAGTGAAGGAGGGACAGGGCCGACTAGGGAGCTGTTTTTT.

The chain recombines TRBV29-1 with TRBJ2-3; a weak D match, TRBD1 (5 bases). Germline CDR1 and CDR2: SQVTM and ANQGSEA. This CDR3 region has 13 residues. V was shortened by 4 bases and J by 3 bases, with 11 bases between the two germline ends. In DNA form, the CDR3 reads TGCAGCGTTGGCCCCGACAGAACAGATACGCAGTATTTT. Encoded protein: CSVGPDRTDTQYF.

The chain links TRBV28 to TRBJ2-1; D ambiguous. Trimming pared 3 bases from V and 0 bases from J, leaving 15 bases between. Germline V lookup: CDR1 MDHEN, CDR2 SYDVKM. This CDR3 is 17 amino acids long. CDR3 sequence reads: CASSLAPRASSYNEQFF. In DNA, the CDR3 is TGTGCCAGCAGTTTGGCCCCCAGAGCAAGCTCCTACAATGAGCAGTTCTTC. The entire variable domain, with the rest obtained from reference TRBV28 and TRBJ2-1, is as follows: DVKVTQSSRYLVKRTGEKVFLECVQDMDHENMFWYRQDPGLGLRLIYFSYDVKMKEKGDIPEGYSVSREKKERFSLILESASTNQTSMYLCASSLAPRASSYNEQFFGPGTRLTVL.

This clone was observed a few times. This sequence joins TRBV29-1 and TRBJ2-7; TRBD1 agrees at 7 bases. The CDR3 extends over 13 amino acids. CDR1 and CDR2 (germline): SQVTM, ANQGSEA. Trimming took 6 bases from V and 3 from J; bases not matched to a gene: 8. CDR3 loop: CSVERTGGYEQYF. The DNA of the CDR3 is TGCAGCGTCGAAAGGACAGGCGGCTACGAGCAGTACTTC.

J is TRBJ2-7 and V is TRBV27; D is possibly TRBD1 (5 bases). This CDR3 comprises 13 residues. Per germline, CDR1 MNHEY and CDR2 SMNVEV (reference sequence). V was shortened by 7 bases and J by 1 base, with 11 bases between the two germline ends. CDR3 in DNA: TGTGCCAGCATTCAGGCAGGGTCCTACGAGCAGTACTTC. Protein: CASIQAGSYEQYF.

V gene TRBV7-9 combines with J gene TRBJ2-7, with D possibly matching TRBD2 (5 bases). The CDR3 runs to 13 residues. CDR1 and CDR2 from the germline V gene are SEHNR and FQNEAQ (reference sequence). V was shortened by 4 bases and J by 4 bases, with 11 bases between the two germline ends. This chain's CDR3 is CASSSGLIYEQYF. CDR3 nucleotides: TGTGCCAGCAGCTCTGGACTGATATACGAGCAGTACTTC.

The chain is built from TRBV4-2 and TRBJ2-3; 11 bases agree with TRBD2. The J segment lost 2 bases and the V segment lost 4 bases, leaving 8 bases of the junction unmatched. The CDR3 totals 17 residues. From germline, CDR1 is LGHNA and CDR2 YNFKEQ. The CDR3 reads CASSRPSTSGTTDTQYF. The CDR3 nucleotides read TGTGCCAGCAGCCGACCATCGACTAGCGGGACCACAGATACGCAGTATTTT.

This chain connects TRBV11-2 to TRBJ2-7; unclear D gene. Trimming stripped 2 bases from V and 2 bases from J, with 7 bases between. This CDR3 contains 13 residues. Germline loops: CDR1 SGHAT, CDR2 FQNNGV. CDR3 sequence (DNA): TGTGCCAGCAGCTTAAGGGTGGCCTACGAGCAGTACTTC. This gives the protein CASSLRVAYEQYF.

The V gene is TRBV28, the J gene TRBJ2-7; 10 bases fit TRBD2. Germline assignment: CDR1 MDHEN and CDR2 SYDVKM. After removal of 3 bases from V and 3 bases from J, the junction contained 14 bases not matched to a gene. The CDR3 loop spans 18 amino acids. The CDR3 reads CASSLGPLALAGSYEQYF. CDR3 nucleotide sequence: TGTGCCAGCAGTTTGGGTCCATTAGCACTAGCGGGGAGCTACGAGCAGTACTTC.

This sequence joins TRBV11-2 and TRBJ1-1; possible D gene TRBD1, 6 bases. Per the germline V gene, CDR1 is SGHAT and CDR2 is FQNNGV. V shed 3 bases and J shed 6 bases, with 11 bases lying between them. This CDR3 has 13 amino acids. CDR3 loop: CASSFIGGAEAFF. The CDR3, as DNA: TGTGCCAGCAGCTTCATAGGGGGAGCTGAAGCTTTCTTT.

The V gene is TRBV5-1, the J gene TRBJ2-7, with D possibly being TRBD1 (7 bases). The V and J ends lost 4 bases and 0 bases respectively, with 11 bases between them. Germline values: CDR1 SGHRS, CDR2 YFSETQ. This CDR3 is built from 14 residues. The CDR3 DNA reads TGCGCCAGCAGCCCGGGGGACAGCTCCTACGAGCAGTACTTC. As protein: CASSPGDSSYEQYF.

The chain has TRBV4-1 and TRBJ1-4, with 7 positions matching TRBD1. CDR1 MGHRA and CDR2 YSYEKL come from the germline V gene. The CDR3 sequence is 16 residues long. With V trimmed by 7 bases and J by 3 bases, 11 bases remained unmatched. The CDR3 nucleotides are TGCGCCAGCACATATCAGACAGGGTTCGCTAATGAAAAACTGTTTTTT. Amino acids: CASTYQTGFANEKLFF.

The chain links TRBV14 to TRBJ2-5, with a tentative D call TRBD2 (6 bases). Trimming cost V 0 bases and J 2 bases, with 16 bases left between them. The length of the CDR3 is 17 residues. CDR1 is SGHDN and CDR2 is FVKESK in the germline V gene. The CDR3 spells CASSQDTGLFLQETQYF. CDR3 DNA: TGTGCCAGCAGCCAAGACACGGGACTCTTTTTACAAGAGACCCAGTACTTC.

The chain has TRBV7-7 and TRBJ2-7; 7 bases fit TRBD1. The germline V gene encodes CDR1 SSHAT and CDR2 FNYEAQ (reference sequence). Trimming took 1 base from V and 2 from J; bases not matched to a gene: 5. The CDR3 has 15 residues. This CDR3 is CASSLDWTGAYEQYF. The CDR3 DNA reads as TGTGCCAGCAGCTTAGATTGGACAGGCGCCTACGAGCAGTACTTC.

The chain has TRBV29-1 and TRBJ1-2; D is unclear. Per the germline V gene, CDR1 is SQVTM and CDR2 is ANQGSEA. This CDR3 spans 11 amino acids. Trimming removed 5 bases at V and 3 bases at J, with 7 bases between. The CDR3 loop is CSVRVDYGYTF. CDR3 sequence (DNA): TGCAGCGTTCGGGTTGACTATGGCTACACCTTC. The entire variable domain, with the rest obtained from reference TRBV29-1 and TRBJ1-2, is as follows: SAVISQKPSRDICQRGTSLTIQCQVDSQVTMMFWYRQQPGQSLTLIATANQGSEATYESGFVIDKFPISRPNLTFSTLTVSNMSPEDSSIYLCSVRVDYGYTFGSGTRLTVV.

The chain links TRBV7-9 to TRBJ2-5; 7 nucleotides align to TRBD1. V lost 3 bases and J lost 2; bases outside the gene matches: 12. From germline, CDR1 is SEHNR and CDR2 FQNEAQ (reference sequence). The CDR3 extends over 17 amino acids. The CDR3: CASSLLGSTGIQETQYF. CDR3 bases: TGTGCCAGCAGCTTGTTGGGCTCGACAGGGATTCAAGAGACCCAGTACTTC. The whole variable domain, filled in from reference TRBV7-9 and TRBJ2-5, reads DTGVSQNPRHKITKRGQNVTFRCDPISEHNRLYWYRQTLGQGPEFLTYFQNEAQLEKSRLLSDRFSAERPKGSFSTLEIQRTEQGDSAMYLCASSLLGSTGIQETQYFGPGTRLLVL.

The V call is TRBV7-9, the J call TRBJ2-3; D not certain. The CDR3 runs 12 residues. V was pared by 4 bases and J by 3 bases, with 5 bases between. Germline V lookup: CDR1 SEHNR, CDR2 FQNEAQ (reference sequence). The CDR3: CASSWLTDTQYF. Here the CDR3 DNA reads TGTGCCAGCAGCTGGCTTACAGATACGCAGTATTTT.

The CDR3 here is CASSPTGTYGYTF. The CDR3 DNA sequence: TGTGCCAGCAGCCCGACAGGTACATATGGCTACACCTTC. This chain uses TRBV5-5 with TRBJ1-2; D may be TRBD1 (6 bases). This CDR3 is 13 amino acids long. Germline CDR1 reads SGHKS; CDR2 reads YYEKEE (reference sequence). Trimming took off 4 bases at V and 5 bases at J, with 12 bases between the two ends.

This clone has only a few counts. The V call is TRBV30, the J call TRBJ1-2; D remains unclear. Trimming removed 4 bases from V and 7 bases from J, with 22 bases in between. Looked up from germline, CDR1 is GTSNPN and CDR2 is SVGIG (reference sequence). The CDR3 runs 15 residues. CDR3 DNA sequence: TGTGCCTGGATGGAGTACGAGGGCCACTTTGTTGGCTACACCTTC. This codes for CAWMEYEGHFVGYTF. Combining the CDR3 with reference TRBV30 and TRBJ1-2 gives the whole variable domain SQTIHQWPATLVQPVGSPLSLECTVEGTSNPNLYWYRQAAGRGLQLLFYSVGIGQISSEVPQNLSASRPQDRQFILSSKKLLLSDSGFYLCAWMEYEGHFVGYTFGSGTRLTVV.

The table lists this clone with a count of one. The gene calls are TRBV5-6 and TRBJ1-1; no clear D. The germline V gene has CDR1 SGHDT and CDR2 YYEEEE. The V end was cut by 0 bases, the J end by 3 bases, with 6 bases between. The CDR3 length is 13 residues. For the CDR3, the DNA is TGTGCCAGCAGCTTGGGGACGTACACTGAAGCTTTCTTT. It translates to CASSLGTYTEAFF.

The rearrangement uses TRBV6-4 and TRBJ2-2; 9 nucleotides agree with TRBD1. Germline trimming cut 6 bases from V and 6 bases from J; bases unmatched to any gene: 5. Germline V lookup: CDR1 MRHNA, CDR2 SNTAGT. This CDR3 is built from 14 residues. This CDR3 is CASRTGGSSGELFF. The CDR3 DNA sequence: TGTGCCAGCAGGACAGGGGGAAGCTCCGGGGAGCTGTTTTTT.

This chain links TRBV5-4 with TRBJ1-2, with D possibly TRBD1 on 5 matching bases. The CDR3 extends over 14 amino acids. The V and J ends lost 4 bases and 2 bases respectively, with 12 bases between them. CDR1 and CDR2 from the germline V gene are SGHNT and YYREEE (reference sequence). CDR3 loop: CASSVWTKNYGYTF. The CDR3 DNA reads as TGTGCCAGCAGCGTCTGGACAAAGAACTATGGCTACACCTTC.

The J gene is TRBJ2-1, the V gene TRBV23-1; 11 nucleotides align to TRBD2. TRBV23-1 is marked as an open reading frame, function uncertain. V trimming: 6 bases; J trimming: 13 bases; junction bases outside the gene matches: 14. This CDR3 contains 15 residues. In DNA, the CDR3 is TGCGCCAGCAGGACTAGCGGGAACGGGTGGCGGCCACAGTTCTTC. It translates to CASRTSGNGWRPQFF.

V usage is TRBV18 and J usage is TRBJ2-7; D not resolved. This CDR3 is built from 15 residues. The ends were cut back, 0 bases at V and 6 bases at J, with 15 bases in the middle. In germline, CDR1 is KGHSH, CDR2 LQKENI. For the CDR3, the DNA is TGTGCCAGCTCACCACCGTCTTGGATACCGGGCGAGCAGTACTTC. It translates to CASSPPSWIPGEQYF.

The chain employs TRBV7-9 and TRBJ2-1; D remains ambiguous. Per the germline V gene, CDR1 is SEHNR and CDR2 is FQNEAQ (reference sequence). The CDR3 is made up of 12 amino acids. The V and J ends lost 6 bases and 9 bases respectively, with 12 bases between them. The CDR3 loop reads CASRSTAGEQFF. The CDR3 DNA reads TGTGCCAGCAGAAGTACTGCAGGTGAGCAGTTCTTC.

V gene TRBV27 combines with J gene TRBJ1-2, with D maybe TRBD1 (6 bases). The CDR3 length is 16 residues. In germline, CDR1 is MNHEY, CDR2 SMNVEV (reference sequence). The V end lost 2 bases, the J end lost 4 bases, and 17 bases lay between the germline ends. The DNA for the CDR3 is TGTGCCAGCAGTTTAGAGCCAAAGGGGGTCCCCTATGGCTACACCTTC. It translates to CASSLEPKGVPYGYTF.